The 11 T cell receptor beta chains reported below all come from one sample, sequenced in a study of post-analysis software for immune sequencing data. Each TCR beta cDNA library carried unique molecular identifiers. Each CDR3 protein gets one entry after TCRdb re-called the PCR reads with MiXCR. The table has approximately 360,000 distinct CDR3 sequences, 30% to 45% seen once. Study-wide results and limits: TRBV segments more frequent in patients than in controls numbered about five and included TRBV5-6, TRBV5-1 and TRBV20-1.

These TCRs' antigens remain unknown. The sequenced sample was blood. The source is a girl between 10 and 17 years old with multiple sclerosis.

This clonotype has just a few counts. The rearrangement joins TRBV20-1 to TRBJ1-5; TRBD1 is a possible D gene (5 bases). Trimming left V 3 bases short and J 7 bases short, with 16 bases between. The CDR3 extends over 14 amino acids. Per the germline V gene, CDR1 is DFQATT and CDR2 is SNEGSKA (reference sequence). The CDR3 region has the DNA TGCAGTGCTAGGGGCGGGGGGGGTTCACAGCCCCAGCATTTT. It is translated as CSARGGGGSQPQHF.

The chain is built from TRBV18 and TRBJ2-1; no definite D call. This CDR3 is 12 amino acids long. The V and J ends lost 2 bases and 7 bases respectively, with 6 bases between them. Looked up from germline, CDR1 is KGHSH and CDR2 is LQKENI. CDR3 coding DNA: TGTGCCAGCTCACCAATGGGGAATGAGCAGTTCTTC. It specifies CASSPMGNEQFF.

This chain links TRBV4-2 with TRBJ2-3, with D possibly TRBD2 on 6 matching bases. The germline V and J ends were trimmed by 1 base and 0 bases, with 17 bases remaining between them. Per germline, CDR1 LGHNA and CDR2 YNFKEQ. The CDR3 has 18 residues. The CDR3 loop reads CASSQGVLAATSTDTQYF. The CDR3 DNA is TGTGCCAGCAGCCAAGGAGTATTAGCGGCGACTAGCACAGATACGCAGTATTTT.

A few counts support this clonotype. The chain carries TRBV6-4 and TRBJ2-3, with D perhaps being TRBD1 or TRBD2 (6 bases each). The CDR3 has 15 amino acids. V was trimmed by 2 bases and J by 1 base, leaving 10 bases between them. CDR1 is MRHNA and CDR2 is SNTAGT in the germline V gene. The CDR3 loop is CASSDRGAGTDTQYF. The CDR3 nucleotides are TGTGCCAGCAGTGACAGGGGGGCCGGCACAGATACGCAGTATTTT.

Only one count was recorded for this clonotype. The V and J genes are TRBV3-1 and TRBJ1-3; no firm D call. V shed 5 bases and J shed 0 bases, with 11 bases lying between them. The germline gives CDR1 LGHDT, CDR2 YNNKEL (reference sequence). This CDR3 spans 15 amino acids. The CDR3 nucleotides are TGTGCCAGCAGCACGGACGCGAGCTCTGGAAACACCATATATTTT. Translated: CASSTDASSGNTIYF.

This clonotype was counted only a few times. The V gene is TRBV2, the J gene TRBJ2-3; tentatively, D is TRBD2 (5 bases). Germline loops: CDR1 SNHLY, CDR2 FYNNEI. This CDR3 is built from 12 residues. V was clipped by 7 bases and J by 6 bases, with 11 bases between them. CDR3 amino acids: CASNSGGDTQYF. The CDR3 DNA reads TGTGCCAGCAACTCAGGCGGGGATACGCAGTATTTT.

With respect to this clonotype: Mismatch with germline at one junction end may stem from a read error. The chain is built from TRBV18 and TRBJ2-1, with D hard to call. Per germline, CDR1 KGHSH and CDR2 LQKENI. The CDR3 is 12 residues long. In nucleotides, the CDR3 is TGTGCCAGCTCGCCACTCCACAATGAGCAGTTCTTC. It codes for CASSPLHNEQFF.

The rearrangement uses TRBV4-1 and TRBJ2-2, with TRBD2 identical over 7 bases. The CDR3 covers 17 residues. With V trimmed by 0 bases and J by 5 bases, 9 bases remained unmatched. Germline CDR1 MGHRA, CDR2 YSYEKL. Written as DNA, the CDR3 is TGCGCCAGCAGCCAAGATTCGGGGGGTTTTGTAACCGGGGAGCTGTTTTTT. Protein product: CASSQDSGGFVTGELFF.

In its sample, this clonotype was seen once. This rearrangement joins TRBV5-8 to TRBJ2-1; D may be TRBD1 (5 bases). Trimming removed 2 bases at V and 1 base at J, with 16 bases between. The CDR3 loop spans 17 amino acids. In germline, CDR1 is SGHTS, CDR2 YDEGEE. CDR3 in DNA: TGTGCCAGCAGCTTCCGACAGTTCTATAGGTCCTACAATGAGCAGTTCTTC. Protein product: CASSFRQFYRSYNEQFF. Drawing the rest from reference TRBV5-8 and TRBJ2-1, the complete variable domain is EAGVTQSPTHLIKTRGQQATLRCSPISGHTSVYWYQQALGLGLQFLLWYDEGEERNRGNFPPRFSGRQFPNYSSELNVNALELEDSALYLCASSFRQFYRSYNEQFFGPGTRLTVL.

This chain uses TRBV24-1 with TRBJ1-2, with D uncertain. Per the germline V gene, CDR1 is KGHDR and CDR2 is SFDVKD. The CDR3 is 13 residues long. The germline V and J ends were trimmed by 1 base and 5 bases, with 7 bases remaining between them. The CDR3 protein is CATSDFAGYGYTF. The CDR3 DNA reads TGTGCCACCAGTGATTTTGCGGGATATGGCTACACCTTC.

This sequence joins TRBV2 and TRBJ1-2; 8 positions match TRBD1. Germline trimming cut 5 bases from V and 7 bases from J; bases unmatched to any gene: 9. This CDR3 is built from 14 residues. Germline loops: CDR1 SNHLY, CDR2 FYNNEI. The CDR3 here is CASSSTGGFSGYTF. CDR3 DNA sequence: TGTGCCAGCAGTTCAACAGGGGGATTTTCTGGCTACACCTTC.